The 21 T cell receptor beta chains given below trace back to one sample, sequenced in a study of identical twins. TCRdb redid the calling of the 5' RACE reads with MiXCR, one entry per CDR3 protein. The data show about 470,000 distinct CDR3 sequences, approximately 24% seen once. In addition, the sample was reused for a study of T cells expressing NK-cell markers.

Source material: CD4+ T cells sorted from blood. The receptor source for this set is a young woman in good health.

This clonotype was seen a few times. The V and J genes are TRBV5-1 and TRBJ2-3; 9 bases agree with TRBD1. The germline V gene encodes CDR1 SGHRS and CDR2 YFSETQ. CDR3 size: 15 residues. V lost 2 bases and J lost 0; bases outside the gene matches: 1. CDR3 in DNA: TGCGCCAGCAGCTTAGGACAGGGGAGCACAGATACGCAGTATTTT. Protein product: CASSLGQGSTDTQYF.

The chain combines TRBV2 with TRBJ2-7; D remains unclear. Germline V CDR1 and CDR2: SNHLY, FYNNEI. The CDR3 sequence is 12 residues long. The ends were cut back, 4 bases at V and 3 bases at J, with 7 bases in the middle. The CDR3 loop reads CASSVSYYEQYF. DNA for the CDR3: TGTGCCAGCAGTGTAAGTTACTACGAGCAGTACTTC. Supplemented by reference TRBV2 and TRBJ2-7, the full variable domain reads EPEVTQTPSHQVTQMGQEVILRCVPISNHLYFYWYRQILGQKVEFLVSFYNNEISEKSEIFDDQFSVERPDGSNFTLKIRSTKLEDSAMYFCASSVSYYEQYFGPGTRLTVT.

Only a few counts were recorded for this clonotype. The chain uses TRBV7-2 and TRBJ2-1; D may be TRBD2 (6 bases). V lost 3 bases and J 0 bases, leaving 9 bases between the germline ends. Germline assignment: CDR1 SGHTA and CDR2 FQGNSA. The length of the CDR3 is 15 residues. The CDR3 reads CASSLYGSSYNEQFF. DNA for the CDR3: TGTGCCAGCAGCTTGTACGGGAGCTCCTACAATGAGCAGTTCTTC.

CDR3 protein: CASSLGGSGWFF. The CDR3 nucleotides are TGTGCCAGCAGCTTAGGAGGGTCAGGCTGGTTCTTC. The V call is TRBV11-2, the J call TRBJ2-1; D is perhaps TRBD2 (5 bases). Trimming shortened V by 1 base and J by 15 bases, and 13 bases separated the two germline ends. The CDR3 has 12 residues. Germline V gene data show CDR1 as SGHAT and CDR2 as FQNNGV.

The chain joins TRBV5-1 to TRBJ2-2; D is unresolved. Trimming pared 4 bases from V and 0 bases from J, leaving 10 bases between. The V gene's germline CDR1 is SGHRS and CDR2 YFSETQ. The CDR3 length is 15 residues. The CDR3 reads CASSPPASNTGELFF. The CDR3 DNA follows: TGCGCCAGCAGCCCGCCGGCCTCGAACACCGGGGAGCTGTTTTTT.

The chain is built from TRBV7-2 and TRBJ1-1; perhaps TRBD1 as D (6 bases). The CDR3 totals 13 residues. The germline V gene has CDR1 SGHTA and CDR2 FQGNSA. The V end was cut by 7 bases, the J end by 6 bases, with 15 bases between. In DNA form, the CDR3 reads TGTGCCAGCAACCTACAGGGAGGCGCTGAAGCTTTCTTT. This sequence encodes CASNLQGGAEAFF.

This clonotype was recorded a few times. The genes are TRBV5-1 and TRBJ2-5; D may be TRBD1 (6 bases). This CDR3 is built from 15 residues. Germline CDR1 is SGHRS and CDR2 is YFSETQ. V lost 3 bases, J lost 1 base, and 13 bases lay in between. The DNA for the CDR3 is TGCGCCAGCAGCTGGGAAGGGGGTCCCCAAGAGACCCAGTACTTC. The encoded protein is CASSWEGGPQETQYF.

The sample holds a few counts of this clonotype. V is TRBV20-1 and J is TRBJ2-5, with D possibly TRBD2 on 7 matching bases. The CDR3 spans 15 residues. V was shortened by 5 bases and J by 2 bases, with 18 bases between the two germline ends. Germline CDR1 DFQATT, CDR2 SNEGSKA (reference sequence). Written as DNA, the CDR3 is TGCAGTGCTCACCCCCCGGGGGGCCGTCAAGAGACCCAGTACTTC. It is translated as CSAHPPGGRQETQYF.

V usage is TRBV20-1 and J usage is TRBJ2-1, with TRBD2 as a possible D gene (7 bases). The V and J ends lost 3 bases and 9 bases respectively, with 18 bases between them. Germline V gene lookup returns CDR1 DFQATT and CDR2 SNEGSKA (reference sequence). The CDR3 consists of 14 residues. Written as DNA, the CDR3 is TGCAGTGCTAGCTCTGGGGGGGCCATCAGTGAGCAGTTCTTC. It codes for CSASSGGAISEQFF.

J is TRBJ2-7 and V is TRBV12-3 or TRBV12-4; 9 nucleotides align to TRBD1. The CDR3 is 17 residues long. V lost 5 bases to trimming and J lost 3 bases; unmatched junction nucleotides: 14. Written as DNA, the CDR3 is TGTGCCAGCAGTCCACCCCGCTTGGACAGGGGATACTACGAGCAGTACTTC. Translated, it gives CASSPPRLDRGYYEQYF.

This clonotype has at least ten counts. The chain uses TRBV5-1 and TRBJ2-4, with D tentatively TRBD1 (5 bases). There are 19 residues in the CDR3. Germline loops: CDR1 SGHRS, CDR2 YFSETQ. Trimming removed 1 base at V and 1 base at J, with 21 bases between. The CDR3 nucleotides read TGCGCCAGCAGCTTGAAGTTGTCAAAGGGGTTCAAGGCCAAAAACATTCAGTACTTC. It yields the protein CASSLKLSKGFKAKNIQYF.

The sample holds many counts of this clonotype. This rearrangement joins TRBV20-1 to TRBJ1-3; a weak D match, TRBD1 (5 bases). Germline assignment: CDR1 DFQATT and CDR2 SNEGSKA (reference sequence). V was clipped by 3 bases and J by 4 bases, with 13 bases between them. This CDR3 is 14 amino acids long. The CDR3 reads CSARPVYRGNTIYF. The CDR3 DNA reads TGCAGTGCTAGGCCCGTATACAGGGGAAACACCATATATTTT.

This chain links TRBV2 with TRBJ1-4; D is unclear. Germline V CDR1 and CDR2: SNHLY, FYNNEI. The length of the CDR3 is 12 residues. The germline V and J ends were trimmed by 9 bases and 7 bases, with 12 bases remaining between them. This chain's CDR3 is CASRPDSEKLFF. The CDR3 coding sequence is TGTGCCAGTAGGCCGGATAGTGAAAAACTGTTTTTT.

This clonotype was seen only a few times. The V and J genes are TRBV6-2 or TRBV6-3 and TRBJ2-7; 10 bases map to TRBD2. This CDR3 contains 15 residues. V lost 5 bases to trimming and J lost 0 bases; unmatched junction nucleotides: 4. Per germline, CDR1 MNHEY and CDR2 SVGEGT. CDR3 amino acids: CASSGRLAGSYEQYF. The CDR3 DNA sequence: TGTGCCAGCAGTGGAAGACTAGCGGGCTCCTACGAGCAGTACTTC.

In this sample, this clonotype turned up once. A read error may account for a junction end that differs from germline. The chain is built from TRBV6-1 and TRBJ1-1, with a possible D match to TRBD1 (5 bases). Germline CDR1 and CDR2: MNHNS and SASEGT. The CDR3 loop spans 11 amino acids. The CDR3 DNA sequence: TGTGGCAGCAGTAGGGGATTTGGAGCTTTCTTT. Protein sequence: CGSSRGFGAFF.

The rearrangement joins TRBV20-1 to TRBJ2-3; either TRBD1 or TRBD2 may supply D (6 bases each). V lost 1 base and J lost 5, with 16 bases in between. This CDR3 comprises 15 residues. CDR1 and CDR2 (germline): DFQATT, SNEGSKA (reference sequence). The CDR3 region is CSARAWGAPVDTQYF. In nucleotides, the CDR3 is TGCAGTGCTAGAGCCTGGGGGGCGCCGGTAGATACGCAGTATTTT.

This clonotype appeared a few times. The chain couples TRBV3-1 to TRBJ2-5; tentative D call: TRBD2 (5 bases). This CDR3 is 13 amino acids long. Germline assignment: CDR1 LGHDT and CDR2 YNNKEL (reference sequence). V was shortened by 3 bases and J by 5 bases, with 10 bases between the two germline ends. The DNA of the CDR3 is TGTGCCAGCAGCCATCTGAGCGGTGAGACCCAGTACTTC. Translated, it gives CASSHLSGETQYF.

This clonotype was seen more than once but under ten times. The gene calls are TRBV5-5 and TRBJ2-7, with D hard to call. There are 13 residues in the CDR3. The germline CDR1 and CDR2 sequences are SGHKS and YYEKEE (reference sequence). Trimming pared 3 bases from V and 2 bases from J, leaving 9 bases between. The CDR3 loop is CASSYTIPYEQYF. The CDR3 DNA reads as TGTGCCAGCAGCTATACGATACCCTACGAGCAGTACTTC.

This clonotype came up a few times. CDR3 DNA: TGTGCCAGCAGCAGACAGTTTAGCACAGATACGCAGTATTTT. Translating gives CASSRQFSTDTQYF. This chain joins TRBV7-2 and TRBJ2-3; D is perhaps TRBD1 (5 bases). The CDR3 loop spans 14 amino acids. With 5 bases removed from V and 0 bases from J, the gap between germline ends came to 9 bases. The V gene's germline CDR1 is SGHTA and CDR2 FQGNSA.

The chain has TRBV5-5 and TRBJ1-2; D is undetermined. The CDR3 totals 15 residues. Per germline, CDR1 SGHKS and CDR2 YYEKEE (reference sequence). With 3 bases removed from V and 1 base from J, the gap between germline ends came to 13 bases. The CDR3 spells CASSSYFVDNYGYTF. The CDR3 nucleotides read TGTGCCAGCAGCTCTTACTTCGTCGATAACTATGGCTACACCTTC. Full variable domain (outside the CDR3, taken from reference TRBV5-5 and TRBJ1-2): DAGVTQSPTHLIKTRGQQVTLRCSPISGHKSVSWYQQVLGQGPQFIFQYYEKEERGRGNFPDRFSARQFPNYSSELNVNALLLGDSALYLCASSSYFVDNYGYTFGSGTRLTVV.

The chain is built from TRBV25-1 and TRBJ2-3, with 12 bases aligning to TRBD2. With 5 bases clipped from V and 4 bases from J, the junction kept 10 bases outside the gene matches. The CDR3 runs to 17 residues. Germline CDR1 is MGHDK and CDR2 is SYGVNS. CDR3 DNA sequence: TGTGCCAGCAGTCCAAAGACTAGCGGGAGTAGGGCAGATACGCAGTATTTT. Its translation: CASSPKTSGSRADTQYF.